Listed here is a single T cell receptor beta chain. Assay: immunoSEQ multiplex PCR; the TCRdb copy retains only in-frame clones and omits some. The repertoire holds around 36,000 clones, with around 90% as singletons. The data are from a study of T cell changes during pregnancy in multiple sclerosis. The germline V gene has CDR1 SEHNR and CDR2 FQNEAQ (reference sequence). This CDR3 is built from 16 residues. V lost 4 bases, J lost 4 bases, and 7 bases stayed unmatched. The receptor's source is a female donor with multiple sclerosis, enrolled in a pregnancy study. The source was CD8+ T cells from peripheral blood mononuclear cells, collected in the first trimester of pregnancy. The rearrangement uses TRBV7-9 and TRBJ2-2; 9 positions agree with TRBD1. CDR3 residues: CASSYNRGQGTGELFF. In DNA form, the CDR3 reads TGTGCCAGCAGCTATAACAGGGGGCAGGGCACCGGGGAGCTGTTTTTT.